Described below is a single T cell receptor beta chain sequence and its context. The antigen remains unidentified. TCRdb redid the calling of the 5' RACE reads with MiXCR, one entry per CDR3 protein. This table has about 1.7 million distinct CDR3 sequences, under 35% appearing once. The entry originates in a study of identical twins. Study observations and caveats: Among monozygotic twins, out-of-frame TCR alpha sharing exceeded what models predicted.

Sequences were obtained from cord blood. This clonotype originated in a newborn girl in good health.

CDR3 coding DNA: TGTGCCAGCAGCCAAGCGACGACCATTACCTACGAGCAGTACTTC. Translating it yields CASSQATTITYEQYF. The chain employs TRBV4-2 and TRBJ2-7; D gene ambiguous. Germline CDR1 LGHNA, CDR2 YNFKEQ. Trimming took off 1 base at V and 2 bases at J, with 12 bases between the two ends. This CDR3 contains 15 residues.